This T cell receptor (beta chain) was recorded in a study of T cell responses to AZD1222 COVID-19 vaccine (dated by TCRdb to about 2021). For the wider study: AZD1222 recipients given second doses at about 4 weeks or at about 12 weeks were pooled, since spike-specific TCR depth and breadth were not found to differ between the two schedules. TCR sequencing covered 230 or so trial participants: roughly 200 given two doses of AZD1222 and around 25 given two doses of MenACWY control vaccine. Trial participants were enrolled by age into 18-55, 56-69 and 70-plus year subgroups, with 148, 28 and 57 TCR-sequenced participants respectively.

The CDR3 regions of human TCRbeta chains were analyzed by immunosequencing. Concerning the study's data processing: Repertoire TCRs were checked for matches against a reference library of SARS-CoV-2-specific TCRs that had been generated using the MIRA antigen-specificity platform. Breadth was defined as the fraction of unique TCRs that were SARS-CoV-2-associated. Depth was defined as the fraction of total T cells that were SARS-CoV-2-associated. Using the MIRA data, every spike-specific TCR was mapped to the spike region that the TCR reacted to and assigned to either a CD4 or a CD8 class. Log10-transformed breadth and depth values were compared by one-way ANOVA with Sidak's multiple comparisons tests. This immuneACCESS table, as held by TCRdb, lists in-frame sequences with V and J called but not all clones. Of the missing ones, under half trace to an unresolved V gene in checked studies; the others have no known cause. That table supplies the V and J calls and clone size; D and trimming were determined from the DNA. The sample data list about 82,000 clones, and over 90% of these were observed just once. Roughly 5% of the sample lies in the top ten.

The label giving this sample's time point can be read as: baseline before first vaccination. The vaccinee samples were drawn from two UK trials, COV001 and COV002, one of which was a single-blind randomized controlled phase 2/3 trial testing AZD1222 (ChAdOx1 nCoV-19) in healthy adults. For TCRbeta chain sequencing, PBMC samples were collected from trial participants at day 0 and at day 28 after the second dose. Broad study findings and their caveats: Because no samples from the day 14 peak response were available, repertoires could be characterized only after the peak T cell response. Conclusions about previously exposed vaccinees are limited because only a handful of AZD1222 recipients were SARS-CoV-2 seropositive at baseline. A significant rise in spike-specific TCR breadth and depth was observed after two AZD1222 doses relative to day 0 and relative to MenACWY recipients. In the small 56-69-year group, the increase in depth fell short of significance, most likely because of low power. The whole spike protein was spanned by vaccine-associated CD4 TCRs, and dominant responses were seen in regions 160-218 and 743-854. Reportedly, almost half of the unique spike-specific TCRs recognized epitopes lying outside the regions that are mutated in the B.1.351 and B.1.1.7 variants. Participants were mostly white British, with more females than males. The authors suggested clonal diversity may have been underestimated.

To note about this clone: Its antigen is currently not known. No base-level quality is on record; no much larger clone is a single base apart.

For CDR1 and CDR2, the germline V gene (reference sequence) lists SEHNR and FQNEAQ. Here V drops 4 bases and J drops 5 bases, and the junction holds 8 bases not matched to any gene. The CDR3 has 15 amino acids, counting the end cysteine and phenylalanine. Solely the CDR3 DNA is kept, with 45 bases framed from the first base. The chain is made from TRBV7-9 and TRBJ2-5; 9 of the junction bases match TRBD1. Sample: peripheral blood, taken on day 0 of AZD1222 vaccination. This clonotype was sampled from an adult in good health. CDR3 region: CASSSLQGARETQYF. The DNA is TGTGCCAGCAGCTCGCTACAGGGGGCGCGGGAGACCCAGTACTTC.